This is a list of T cell receptor beta chains from one sample in a study of early T cells in non-severe SARS-CoV-2 infection. TCRdb reprocessed the 5' RACE reads via MiXCR and lists one record per CDR3 protein. The table has 35,000 to 55,000 distinct CDR3 sequences, about 23% seen once. The sequenced sample was whole blood, obtained at baseline. These receptors were taken from an adult who was a healthcare worker with PCR-confirmed SARS-CoV-2 infection or an uninfected control (not recorded which). The CDR3 runs from the conserved cysteine through the conserved F or W. The order of the fields is V gene, J gene, clone size, D gene, CDR3 DNA, CDR3 protein. A D gene is named only where the DNA matches it firmly. Clone size is stated in some rows and not others, as once, few, many or a class when expanded.

V: TRBV6-1; J: TRBJ1-2; size: .; D: .; DNA: TGTGCCAGCAGTGAGGGGGTTTATGGCTACACCTTC; CDR3: CASSEGVYGYTF
V: TRBV20-1; J: TRBJ2-1; size: .; D: .; DNA: TGCAGTTCCGGGACGCCAGCCTACAATGAGCAGTTCTTC; CDR3: CSSGTPAYNEQFF
V: TRBV29-1; J: TRBJ2-3; size: .; D: .; DNA: TGCAGCGTTGAACCCCCAGGGGGGGATACGCAGTATTTT; CDR3: CSVEPPGGDTQYF
V: TRBV20-1; J: TRBJ2-5; size: .; D: .; DNA: TGCAGTGCTCCTATTAGCGAGGGCCAAGAGACCCAGTACTTC; CDR3: CSAPISEGQETQYF
V: TRBV7-8; J: TRBJ2-5; size: .; D: .; DNA: TGTACCAGCAGCACGGGGGAACGGGAGACCCAGTACTTC; CDR3: CTSSTGERETQYF
V: TRBV9; J: TRBJ1-4; size: .; D: .; DNA: TGTGCCAGCAGCGTAGATAGGCCCCGGGGTAATGAAAAACTGTTTTTT; CDR3: CASSVDRPRGNEKLFF
V: TRBV12-3/TRBV12-4; J: TRBJ2-3; size: .; D: .; DNA: TGTGCCAGCAGGCCTCGTTGGAGCACAGATACGCAGTATTTT; CDR3: CASRPRWSTDTQYF
V: TRBV19; J: TRBJ2-7; size: few; D: TRBD2; DNA: TGTGCCAGTACTCCGGGAGGGATTTACGAGCAGTACTTC; CDR3: CASTPGGIYEQYF
V: TRBV7-6; J: TRBJ2-2; size: few; D: .; DNA: TGTGCCAGCAGTACAAGACCAGGGTACAGCGGGGAGCTGTTTTTT; CDR3: CASSTRPGYSGELFF
V: TRBV30; J: TRBJ1-1; size: few; D: .; DNA: TGTGCCTGGAGGGCGAACCCTCCCGGATTGCGGCCGAACCCCGAAGCTTTCTTT; CDR3: CAWRANPPGLRPNPEAFF
V: TRBV7-9; J: TRBJ2-7; size: few; D: .; DNA: TGTGCCAGCAGCCATGGGGACTACGAGCAGTACTTC; CDR3: CASSHGDYEQYF
V: TRBV5-6; J: TRBJ1-2; size: .; D: .; DNA: TGTGCCAGCAGATCTCCCGTAGGGGGCTACACCTTC; CDR3: CASRSPVGGYTF
V: TRBV27; J: TRBJ2-7; size: few; D: .; DNA: TGTGCCAGCAGTCCGGTGGAAATCCCCTGGGAGCAGTACTTC; CDR3: CASSPVEIPWEQYF
V: TRBV12-3/TRBV12-4; J: TRBJ2-2; size: many; D: TRBD2; DNA: TGTGCCAGCACAGGGACTAGCACCGGGGAGCTGTTTTTT; CDR3: CASTGTSTGELFF
V: TRBV6-1; J: TRBJ2-2; size: many; D: .; DNA: TGTGCCAGCAGTGAATGGGGGGCGGACACCGGGGAGCTGTTTTTT; CDR3: CASSEWGADTGELFF
V: TRBV4-3; J: TRBJ1-1; size: few; D: .; DNA: TGCGCCAGCAGCGCTCACCTCTTAAACACTGAAGCTTTCTTT; CDR3: CASSAHLLNTEAFF
V: TRBV11-2; J: TRBJ2-3; size: many; D: TRBD1; DNA: TGTGCCAGCAGCCAGGGGGCCAGCACAGATACGCAGTATTTT; CDR3: CASSQGASTDTQYF
V: TRBV6-2/TRBV6-3; J: TRBJ2-2; size: .; D: .; DNA: TGTGCCAGCAGTTACTCGAGGGTCGGCACCGGGGAGCTGTTTTTT; CDR3: CASSYSRVGTGELFF
V: TRBV5-6; J: TRBJ2-7; size: once; D: .; DNA: TGTGCCAGCAGTACCGTAAATGCCGAGCAGTACTTC; CDR3: CASSTVNAEQYF
V: TRBV18; J: TRBJ1-5; size: few; D: .; DNA: TGTGCCAGCTCACCCAACAGGGAAGATCAGCCCCAGCATTTT; CDR3: CASSPNREDQPQHF
V: TRBV6-6; J: TRBJ2-3; size: .; D: .; DNA: TGTGCCAGCAGGACCTTTACCGGTGCCCCTAGCACAGATACGCAGTATTTT; CDR3: CASRTFTGAPSTDTQYF
V: TRBV4-2; J: TRBJ2-7; size: .; D: .; DNA: TGTGCCAGCAGCCAAGCAGAGAGTTACGAGCAGTACTTC; CDR3: CASSQAESYEQYF
V: TRBV6-6; J: TRBJ2-1; size: .; D: TRBD2; DNA: TGTGCCAGCAGTGGACTAGTGGAGGTCAATGAGCAGTTCTTC; CDR3: CASSGLVEVNEQFF
V: TRBV10-3; J: TRBJ2-3; size: .; D: TRBD2; DNA: TGTGCCAAATCGGAGCGGGGCCCCCCCGCAGATACGCAGTATTTT; CDR3: CAKSERGPPADTQYF
V: TRBV20-1; J: TRBJ2-7; size: .; D: TRBD2; DNA: TGCAGTGCGAGCACCGGGACTAGTATTTACGAGCAGTACTTC; CDR3: CSASTGTSIYEQYF
V: TRBV9; J: TRBJ1-1; size: few; D: .; DNA: TGTGCCAGCAGCGGAGGCCAGGATCAGGTTATTTCCACTGAAGCTTTCTTT; CDR3: CASSGGQDQVISTEAFF
V: TRBV4-3; J: TRBJ1-2; size: .; D: .; DNA: TGCGCCAGCAGCCAAGCTCCGGACATCCCCTACACCTTC; CDR3: CASSQAPDIPYTF
V: TRBV7-8; J: TRBJ1-2; size: few; D: .; DNA: TGTGCCAGCAGCTTAAGGGGCAGTTTCGGTGGCTACACCTTC; CDR3: CASSLRGSFGGYTF
V: TRBV2; J: TRBJ2-2; size: .; D: TRBD1; DNA: TGTGCCAGCAAGACAGGGGGCGCGAACACCGGGGAGCTGTTTTTT; CDR3: CASKTGGANTGELFF
V: TRBV7-8; J: TRBJ2-2; size: few; D: .; DNA: TGTGCCAGCAGCGATACATCGGGGGCCAACACCGGGGAGCTGTTTTTT; CDR3: CASSDTSGANTGELFF
V: TRBV5-1; J: TRBJ2-5; size: .; D: .; DNA: TGCGCCAGCAGCTTGGCGGCGGGGGCCGAGACCCAGTACTTC; CDR3: CASSLAAGAETQYF
V: TRBV5-1; J: TRBJ2-1; size: .; D: .; DNA: TGCGCCAGCAGCTTGGTTCGTGAGCAGTTCTTC; CDR3: CASSLVREQFF
V: TRBV7-9; J: TRBJ2-5; size: once; D: .; DNA: TGTGCCAGCAGCATAAACATGGGGCGGCAGCTAACTGAGACCCAGTACTTC; CDR3: CASSINMGRQLTETQYF
V: TRBV11-2; J: TRBJ1-3; size: few; D: .; DNA: TGTGCCAGCAGCTTGGGGGACGCGATCTCTGAAAACACCATATATTTT; CDR3: CASSLGDAISENTIYF
V: TRBV5-6; J: TRBJ2-1; size: .; D: .; DNA: TGTGCCAGCAGCTTCGTGACGGGAGCCTACAATGAGCAGTTCTTC; CDR3: CASSFVTGAYNEQFF
V: TRBV11-2; J: TRBJ1-6; size: .; D: .; DNA: TGTGCCAGCAGCTTAGAGGCGGGGGCCGTATCACCCCTCCACTTT; CDR3: CASSLEAGAVSPLHF
V: TRBV3-1; J: TRBJ2-2; size: .; D: TRBD2; DNA: TGTGCCAGCAGCCAAGATACAGCGGGGGGGCCCGGGGAGCTGTTTTTT; CDR3: CASSQDTAGGPGELFF
V: TRBV6-6; J: TRBJ2-1; size: .; D: .; DNA: TGTGCCAGCAGTCTTCGGTTCGCCCCGGATGAGCAGTTCTTC; CDR3: CASSLRFAPDEQFF
V: TRBV12-3/TRBV12-4; J: TRBJ2-7; size: .; D: .; DNA: TGTGCCAGCAGTCCCAGGGACTTTACCTACGAGCAGTACTTC; CDR3: CASSPRDFTYEQYF
V: TRBV12-5; J: TRBJ1-1; size: few; D: .; DNA: TGTGCTAGTGGACAGGGACGGAAGAACACTGAAGCTTTCTTT; CDR3: CASGQGRKNTEAFF
V: TRBV7-8; J: TRBJ2-5; size: .; D: TRBD2; DNA: TGTGCCAGCAGCTTGAAGGTTATAGCGGGGGGAGAGACCCAGTACTTC; CDR3: CASSLKVIAGGETQYF
V: TRBV3-1; J: TRBJ2-7; size: .; D: TRBD2; DNA: TGTGCCAGCAGCCCGTTGCGGGGGGCCTACGAGCAGTACTTC; CDR3: CASSPLRGAYEQYF
V: TRBV18; J: TRBJ2-3; size: few; D: .; DNA: TGTGCCAGCTCACCACTGGACGATTCCGATACGCAGTATTTT; CDR3: CASSPLDDSDTQYF
V: TRBV3-1; J: TRBJ1-4; size: .; D: .; DNA: TGTGCCAGCAGCCAAGAATTCCAGCTTGAAAAACTGTTTTTT; CDR3: CASSQEFQLEKLFF
V: TRBV4-2; J: TRBJ2-1; size: .; D: TRBD1; DNA: TGTGCCAGCAGCCAGGGACAGGGTAATGAGCAGTTCTTC; CDR3: CASSQGQGNEQFF
V: TRBV3-1; J: TRBJ1-1; size: .; D: .; DNA: TGTGCCAGCAGGACCGGCATGAACACTGAAGCTTTCTTT; CDR3: CASRTGMNTEAFF
V: TRBV21-1; J: TRBJ2-1; size: .; D: .; DNA: TGTGCCAGCAGCGCAAGTGACAGGGGGGCCTACAATGAGCAGTTCTTC; CDR3: CASSASDRGAYNEQFF
V: TRBV18; J: TRBJ2-4; size: .; D: TRBD1; DNA: TGTGCCAGCTCGCCGGACAGGGGAGGAACCAAAAACATTCAGTACTTC; CDR3: CASSPDRGGTKNIQYF
V: TRBV19; J: TRBJ2-3; size: .; D: TRBD1; DNA: TGTGCCAGTAGTCTTTGGCCGGGACAGGGGGCAGATACGCAGTATTTT; CDR3: CASSLWPGQGADTQYF
V: TRBV29-1; J: TRBJ2-3; size: few; D: .; DNA: TGCAGCGCGGGACAGGGGGGACTAGCGCGAGATACGCAGTATTTT; CDR3: CSAGQGGLARDTQYF
V: TRBV6-6; J: TRBJ1-6; size: .; D: .; DNA: TGTGCCAGCAGTCCGGGGGATTCACCCCTCCACTTT; CDR3: CASSPGDSPLHF
V: TRBV7-3; J: TRBJ1-2; size: few; D: .; DNA: TGTGCCAGCAGTTCGGGACCCGCTACCGGCTACACCTTC; CDR3: CASSSGPATGYTF
V: TRBV12-3/TRBV12-4; J: TRBJ1-3; size: .; D: .; DNA: TGTGCCAGCAGCCCCAGTGGGATAGCTGGAAACACCATATATTTT; CDR3: CASSPSGIAGNTIYF